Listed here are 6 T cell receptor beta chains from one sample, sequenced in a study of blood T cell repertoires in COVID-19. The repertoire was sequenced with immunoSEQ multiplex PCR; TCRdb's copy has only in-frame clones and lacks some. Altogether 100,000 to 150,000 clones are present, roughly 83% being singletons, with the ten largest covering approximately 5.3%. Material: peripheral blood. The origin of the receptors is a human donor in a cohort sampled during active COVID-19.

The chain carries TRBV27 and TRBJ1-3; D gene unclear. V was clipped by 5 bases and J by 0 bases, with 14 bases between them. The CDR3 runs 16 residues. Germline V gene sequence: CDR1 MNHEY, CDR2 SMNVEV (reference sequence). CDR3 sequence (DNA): TGTGCCAGCAGTCCAAGGACGGGGATCTCTGGAAACACCATATATTTT. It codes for CASSPRTGISGNTIYF.

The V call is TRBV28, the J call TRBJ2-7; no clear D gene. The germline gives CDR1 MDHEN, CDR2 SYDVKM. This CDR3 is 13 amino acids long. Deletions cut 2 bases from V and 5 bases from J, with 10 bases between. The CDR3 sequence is CASSLNRLHEQYF. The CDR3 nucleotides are TGTGCCAGCAGTTTAAACCGACTTCACGAGCAGTACTTC.

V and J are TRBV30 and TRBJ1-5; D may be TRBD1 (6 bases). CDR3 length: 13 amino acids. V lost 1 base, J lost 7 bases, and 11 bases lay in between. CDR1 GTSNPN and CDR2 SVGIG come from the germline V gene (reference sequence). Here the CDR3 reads CAWSGSQGQPQHF. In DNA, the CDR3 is TGTGCCTGGAGTGGCTCCCAGGGGCAGCCCCAGCATTTT.

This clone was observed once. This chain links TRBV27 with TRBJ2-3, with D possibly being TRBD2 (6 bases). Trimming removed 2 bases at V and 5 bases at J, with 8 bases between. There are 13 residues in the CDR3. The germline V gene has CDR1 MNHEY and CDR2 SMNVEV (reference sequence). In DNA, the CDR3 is TGTGCCAGCAGTTTACCGGGACTAGATACGCAGTATTTT. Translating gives CASSLPGLDTQYF.

Written as DNA, the CDR3 is TGTGCCAGCAGCCCCGGACTAGCGGGAGGGAACAATGAGCAGTTCTTC. Translating it yields CASSPGLAGGNNEQFF. The chain carries TRBV7-9 and TRBJ2-1; 15 nucleotides match TRBD2. The germline CDR1 and CDR2 sequences are SEHNR and FQNEAQ (reference sequence). The CDR3 has 16 residues. V trimming: 5 bases; J trimming: 5 bases; junction bases outside the gene matches: 4. Supplemented by reference TRBV7-9 and TRBJ2-1, the full variable domain reads DTGVSQNPRHKITKRGQNVTFRCDPISEHNRLYWYRQTLGQGPEFLTYFQNEAQLEKSRLLSDRFSAERPKGSFSTLEIQRTEQGDSAMYLCASSPGLAGGNNEQFFGPGTRLTVL.

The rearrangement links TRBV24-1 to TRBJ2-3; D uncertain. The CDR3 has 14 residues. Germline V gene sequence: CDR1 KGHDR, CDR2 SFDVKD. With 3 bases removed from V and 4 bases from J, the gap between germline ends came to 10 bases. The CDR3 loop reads CATSDPRSADTQYF. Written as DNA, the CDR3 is TGTGCCACCAGTGATCCTCGCTCGGCAGATACGCAGTATTTT.